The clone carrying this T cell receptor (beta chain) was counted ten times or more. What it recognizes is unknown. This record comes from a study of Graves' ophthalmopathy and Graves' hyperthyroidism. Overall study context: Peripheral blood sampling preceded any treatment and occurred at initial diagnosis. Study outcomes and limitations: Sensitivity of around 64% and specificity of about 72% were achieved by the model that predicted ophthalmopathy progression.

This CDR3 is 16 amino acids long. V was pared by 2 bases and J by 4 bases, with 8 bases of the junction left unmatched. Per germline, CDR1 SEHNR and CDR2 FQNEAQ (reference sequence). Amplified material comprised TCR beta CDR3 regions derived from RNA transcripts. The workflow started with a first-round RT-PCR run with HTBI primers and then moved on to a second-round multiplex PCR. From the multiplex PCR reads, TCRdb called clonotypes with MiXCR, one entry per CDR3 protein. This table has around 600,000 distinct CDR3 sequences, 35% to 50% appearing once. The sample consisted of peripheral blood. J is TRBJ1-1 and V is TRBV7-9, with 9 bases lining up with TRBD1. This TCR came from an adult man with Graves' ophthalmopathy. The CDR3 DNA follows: TGTGCCAGCAGCTTAACAGGGCTGGGACAGGGCACTGAAGCTTTCTTT. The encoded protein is CASSLTGLGQGTEAFF.